Presented here are 10 T cell receptor beta chains from one specimen sequenced in a study of T cells in Graves' hyperthyroidism and ophthalmopathy. TCR beta CDR3 region amplification was performed from RNA transcripts. In the first-round RT-PCR of the TCR CDR3, the HTBI primer set was used. TCRdb passed the multiplex PCR reads through MiXCR, listing each CDR3 protein once. The repertoire holds a few hundred thousand distinct CDR3 sequences, with approximately 16% as singletons. Sequenced material: blood. These receptor sequences come from a woman in her twenties or thirties with Graves' ophthalmopathy.

In this sample, this clonotype turned up many times. The chain recombines TRBV12-3 or TRBV12-4 with TRBJ2-1; 8 positions agree with TRBD2. This CDR3 contains 16 residues. The V gene end was trimmed by 2 bases and the J gene end by 4 bases; junction bases not matched to a gene: 7. CDR3 nucleotides: TGTGCCAGCAGTTTAATTTTAACTAGCGGATACAATGAGCAGTTCTTC. This sequence encodes CASSLILTSGYNEQFF.

In regard to this clonotype: A much larger clone is a single base away; this may be a read error. The final CDR3 position lacks the conserved phenylalanine or tryptophan, pointing to a likely read error. The genes are TRBV4-2 and TRBJ1-6, with a tentative D call TRBD1 (6 bases). Germline CDR1 reads LGHNA; CDR2 reads YNFKEQ. The CDR3 contains 13 residues. V lost 5 bases and J 8 bases, leaving 10 bases between the germline ends. CDR3 loop: CASSLNRDSPLHL. The CDR3 coding sequence is TGTGCCAGCAGCTTGAACAGGGATTCACCCCTCCACCTT.

Many counts were recorded for this clonotype. The rearrangement joins TRBV11-2 to TRBJ2-3; 8 bases agree with TRBD1. This CDR3 contains 15 residues. Germline CDR1 SGHAT, CDR2 FQNNGV. The V segment lost 5 bases and the J segment 0 bases; nucleotides outside the gene matches: 4. In DNA, the CDR3 is TGTGCCAGCAGCGAGACAGGGGTTAGCACAGATACGCAGTATTTT. As protein: CASSETGVSTDTQYF.

The rearrangement links TRBV4-1 to TRBJ2-1; 10 positions agree with TRBD2. The trim removed 4 bases at V and 7 bases at J, leaving 7 bases unmatched. Germline CDR1 and CDR2: MGHRA and YSYEKL. CDR3 length: 15 residues. Here the CDR3 DNA reads TGCGCCAGCAGCCTACTGGGACTAGCGCTAAATGAGCAGTTCTTC. Translated: CASSLLGLALNEQFF.

A few counts support this clonotype. The CDR3 spells CASSQGPHSGMGKLFF. The CDR3 region has the DNA TGCGCCAGCAGCCAAGGACCCCACTCCGGTATGGGGAAACTGTTTTTT. The V call is TRBV4-1, the J call TRBJ1-4; D not certain. The CDR3 is 16 residues long. The ends were cut back, 1 base at V and 11 bases at J, with 20 bases in the middle. The germline gives CDR1 MGHRA, CDR2 YSYEKL.

This clonotype has more than one count but fewer than ten. J is TRBJ1-6 and V is TRBV28; D remains ambiguous. The CDR3 has 16 residues. Germline CDR1 reads MDHEN; CDR2 reads SYDVKM. The V and J ends lost 5 bases and 0 bases respectively, with 11 bases between them. CDR3: CASSAVESSYNSPLHF. The CDR3 DNA follows: TGTGCCAGCAGTGCGGTAGAAAGCTCCTATAATTCACCCCTCCACTTT.

The V and J genes are TRBV29-1 and TRBJ2-3, with D unresolved. The germline V gene has CDR1 SQVTM and CDR2 ANQGSEA. V lost 6 bases and J 0 bases, leaving 13 bases between the germline ends. The CDR3 totals 14 residues. The CDR3 DNA follows: TGCAGCGTAGCGAGCCTTGCTAGCACAGATACGCAGTATTTT. Protein: CSVASLASTDTQYF.

The sample holds many counts of this clonotype. The chain combines TRBV28 with TRBJ2-1; D is possibly TRBD1 (5 bases). Germline CDR1 MDHEN, CDR2 SYDVKM. This CDR3 has 15 residues. V lost 10 bases, J lost 2 bases, and 18 bases lay in between. CDR3 residues: CATQSRKGPYNEQFF. The CDR3 nucleotides read TGTGCCACCCAATCCCGGAAGGGGCCCTACAATGAGCAGTTCTTC. The whole variable domain, filled in from reference TRBV28 and TRBJ2-1, reads DVKVTQSSRYLVKRTGEKVFLECVQDMDHENMFWYRQDPGLGLRLIYFSYDVKMKEKGDIPEGYSVSREKKERFSLILESASTNQTSMYLCATQSRKGPYNEQFFGPGTRLTVL.

This clonotype was found a few times. The genes are TRBV5-1 and TRBJ1-4; maybe TRBD1 (6 bases). V lost 3 bases, J lost 0 bases, and 6 bases lay in between. This CDR3 is 14 amino acids long. Germline V lookup: CDR1 SGHRS, CDR2 YFSETQ. CDR3 sequence (DNA): TGCGCCAGCAGCTGGACAGCAACTAATGAAAAACTGTTTTTT. This translates into CASSWTATNEKLFF.

This clonotype has a count of ten or more. The genes are TRBV5-1 and TRBJ2-7, with D hard to call. The CDR3 spans 13 residues. The germline V and J ends were trimmed by 4 bases and 7 bases, with 15 bases remaining between them. Germline assignment: CDR1 SGHRS and CDR2 YFSETQ. The CDR3 region is CASSAQNRREQYF. The CDR3 coding sequence is TGCGCCAGCAGCGCACAAAATCGGCGAGAGCAGTACTTC.